This T cell receptor (beta chain) was found in a study of metastatic and nonmetastatic thyroid tumors. The overall study: The authors compared repertoires across blood and tumor or nodule tissue from malignant and benign thyroid patients.

This clone was counted between two and nine times. Its antigen is unknown. Overall study findings and caveats: A significant increase in TCR beta diversity was reportedly seen in malignant thyroid tumors relative to benign nodules, in blood and tumor.

Each patient came to thyroid surgery without any prior treatment (of any kind). MiXCR reprocessed the PCR reads for TCRdb. This repertoire shows about 12,000 clones, around 29% found once; its top ten account for 15% to 18%. J lost 7 bases, V lost 6 bases, and 5 bases had no gene match. Germline CDR1 SNHLY, CDR2 FYNNEI. This CDR3 has 14 residues. This clonotype was sampled from a male donor with papillary thyroid cancer or a benign thyroid nodule (not recorded which). Some clones in this sample may be carry-over from other donors' samples. The V and J genes are TRBV2 and TRBJ2-7; 14 bases align to TRBD2. Sequenced sample: tumor tissue. CDR3 sequence (DNA): TGTGCCAGCAGGACTAGCGGGAGGGGGGAAGAGCAGTACTTC. Its protein is CASRTSGRGEEQYF.